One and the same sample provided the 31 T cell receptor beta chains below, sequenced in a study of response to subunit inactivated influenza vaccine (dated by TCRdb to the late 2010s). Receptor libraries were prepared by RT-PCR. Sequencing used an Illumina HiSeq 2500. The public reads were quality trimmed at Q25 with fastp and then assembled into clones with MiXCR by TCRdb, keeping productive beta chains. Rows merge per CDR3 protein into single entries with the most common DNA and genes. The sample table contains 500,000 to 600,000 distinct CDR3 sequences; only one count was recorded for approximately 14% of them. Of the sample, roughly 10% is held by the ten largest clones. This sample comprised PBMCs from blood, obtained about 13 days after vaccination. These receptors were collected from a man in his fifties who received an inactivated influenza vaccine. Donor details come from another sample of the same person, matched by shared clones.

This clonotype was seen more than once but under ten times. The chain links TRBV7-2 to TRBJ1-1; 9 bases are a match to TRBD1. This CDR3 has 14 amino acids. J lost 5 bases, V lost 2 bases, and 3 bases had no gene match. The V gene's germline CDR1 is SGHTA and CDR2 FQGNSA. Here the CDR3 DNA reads TGTGCCAGCAGCTTAACGGACAGGGGTACTGAAGCTTTCTTT. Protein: CASSLTDRGTEAFF.

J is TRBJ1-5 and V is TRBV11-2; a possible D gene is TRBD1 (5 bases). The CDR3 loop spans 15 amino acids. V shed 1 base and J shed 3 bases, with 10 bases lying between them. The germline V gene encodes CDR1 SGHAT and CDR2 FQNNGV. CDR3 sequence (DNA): TGTGCCAGCAGCTTAGGGGACGTTACCAATCAGCCCCAGCATTTT. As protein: CASSLGDVTNQPQHF. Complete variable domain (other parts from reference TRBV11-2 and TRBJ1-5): EAGVAQSPRYKIIEKRQSVAFWCNPISGHATLYWYQQILGQGPKLLIQFQNNGVVDDSQLPKDRFSAERLKGVDSTLKIQPAKLEDSAVYLCASSLGDVTNQPQHFGDGTRLSIL.

The CDR3 DNA sequence: TGTGCCAGCAGTTTACAGCTTTCCCTCTACAATGAGCAGTTCTTC. This translates into CASSLQLSLYNEQFF. This chain connects TRBV27 to TRBJ2-1; D is unresolved. Trimming removed 2 bases from V and 3 bases from J, with 11 bases in between. CDR1 is MNHEY and CDR2 is SMNVEV in the germline V gene (reference sequence). This CDR3 spans 15 amino acids.

CDR3: CASSYVGNGELFF. CDR3 in DNA: TGTGCCAGCAGTTACGTCGGGAACGGGGAGCTGTTTTTT. This chain connects TRBV6-2 or TRBV6-3 to TRBJ2-2, with a tentative D call TRBD2 (5 bases). Trimming removed 2 bases from V and 7 bases from J, with 8 bases in between. Per germline, CDR1 MNHEY and CDR2 SVGEGT. CDR3 size: 13 residues.

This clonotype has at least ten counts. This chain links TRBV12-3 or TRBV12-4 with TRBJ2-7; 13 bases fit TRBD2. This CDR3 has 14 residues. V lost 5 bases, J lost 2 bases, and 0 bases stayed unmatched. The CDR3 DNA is TGTGCCAGCAGTACTAGCGGGAGGGCCTACGAGCAGTACTTC. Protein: CASSTSGRAYEQYF.

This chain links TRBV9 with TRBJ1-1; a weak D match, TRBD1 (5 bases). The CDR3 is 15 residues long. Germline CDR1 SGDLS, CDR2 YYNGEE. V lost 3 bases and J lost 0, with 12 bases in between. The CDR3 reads CASSGGEGMNTEAFF. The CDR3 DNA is TGTGCCAGCAGCGGGGGGGAGGGAATGAACACTGAAGCTTTCTTT.

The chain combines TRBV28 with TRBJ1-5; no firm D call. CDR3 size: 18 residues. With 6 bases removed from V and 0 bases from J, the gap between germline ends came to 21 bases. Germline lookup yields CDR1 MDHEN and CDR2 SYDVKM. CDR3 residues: CASSPPSLGSFSNQPQHF. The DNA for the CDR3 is TGTGCCAGCAGCCCCCCTTCTCTCGGCTCCTTTAGCAATCAGCCCCAGCATTTT.

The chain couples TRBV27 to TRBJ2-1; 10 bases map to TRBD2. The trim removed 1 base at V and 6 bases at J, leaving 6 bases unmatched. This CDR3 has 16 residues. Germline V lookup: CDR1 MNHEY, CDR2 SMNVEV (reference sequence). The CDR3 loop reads CASSLLAAGGPNEQFF. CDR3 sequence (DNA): TGTGCCAGCAGTTTATTGGCAGCGGGAGGGCCCAATGAGCAGTTCTTC.

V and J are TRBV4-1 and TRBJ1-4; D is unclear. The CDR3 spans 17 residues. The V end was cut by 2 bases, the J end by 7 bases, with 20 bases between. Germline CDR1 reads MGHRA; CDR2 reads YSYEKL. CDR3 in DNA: TGCGCCAGCAGCCAAATACCCCCCCGAGTCCTTCGTGAAAAACTGTTTTTT. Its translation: CASSQIPPRVLREKLFF.

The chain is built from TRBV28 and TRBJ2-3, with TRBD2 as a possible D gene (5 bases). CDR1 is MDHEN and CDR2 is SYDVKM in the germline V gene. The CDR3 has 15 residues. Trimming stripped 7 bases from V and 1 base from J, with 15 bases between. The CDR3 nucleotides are TGTGCCAGCACCGAGGGTCTAACCCGCACAGATACGCAGTATTTT. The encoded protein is CASTEGLTRTDTQYF.

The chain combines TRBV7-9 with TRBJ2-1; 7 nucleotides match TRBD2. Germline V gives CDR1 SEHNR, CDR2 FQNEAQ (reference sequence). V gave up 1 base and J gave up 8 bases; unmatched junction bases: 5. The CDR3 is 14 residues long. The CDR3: CASSLVARGDEQFF. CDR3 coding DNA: TGTGCCAGCAGCTTAGTCGCCCGGGGGGATGAGCAGTTCTTC.

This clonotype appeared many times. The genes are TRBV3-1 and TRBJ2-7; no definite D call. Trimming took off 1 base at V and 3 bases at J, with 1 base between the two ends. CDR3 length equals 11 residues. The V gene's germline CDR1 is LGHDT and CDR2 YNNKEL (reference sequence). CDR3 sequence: CASSQVYEQYF. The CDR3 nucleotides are TGTGCCAGCAGCCAAGTCTACGAGCAGTACTTC.

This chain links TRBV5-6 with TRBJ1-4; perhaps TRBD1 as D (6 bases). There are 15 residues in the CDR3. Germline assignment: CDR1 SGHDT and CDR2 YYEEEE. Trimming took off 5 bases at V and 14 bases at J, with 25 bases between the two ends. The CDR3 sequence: CASSRPGHGFNDLFF. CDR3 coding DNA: TGTGCCAGCAGTCGACCGGGACACGGATTTAACGACCTGTTTTTT.

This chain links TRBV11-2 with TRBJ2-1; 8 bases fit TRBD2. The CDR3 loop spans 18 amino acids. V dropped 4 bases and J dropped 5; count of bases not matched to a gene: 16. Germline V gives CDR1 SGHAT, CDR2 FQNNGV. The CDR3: CASSSRLDTSGYNNEQFF. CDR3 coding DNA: TGTGCCAGCAGCTCCCGACTCGATACTAGCGGATATAACAATGAGCAGTTCTTC.

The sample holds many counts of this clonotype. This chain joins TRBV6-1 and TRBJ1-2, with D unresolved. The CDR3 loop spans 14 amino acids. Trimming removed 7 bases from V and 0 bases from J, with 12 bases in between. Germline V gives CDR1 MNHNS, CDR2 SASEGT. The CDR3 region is CASTITETNYGYTF. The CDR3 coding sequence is TGTGCCAGCACCATTACGGAAACTAACTATGGCTACACCTTC.

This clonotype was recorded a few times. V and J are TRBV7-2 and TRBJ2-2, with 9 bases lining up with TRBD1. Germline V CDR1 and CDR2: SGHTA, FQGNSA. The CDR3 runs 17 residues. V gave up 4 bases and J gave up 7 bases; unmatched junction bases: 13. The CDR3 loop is CASSSRTGTGWGGELFF. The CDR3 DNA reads TGTGCCAGCAGCTCGAGGACCGGGACAGGGTGGGGCGGGGAGCTGTTTTTT.

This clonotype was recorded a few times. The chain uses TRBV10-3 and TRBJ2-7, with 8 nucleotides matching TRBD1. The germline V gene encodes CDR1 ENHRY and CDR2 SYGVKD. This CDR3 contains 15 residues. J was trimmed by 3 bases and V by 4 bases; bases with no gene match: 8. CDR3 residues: CAISVWTGTIYEQYF. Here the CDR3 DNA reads TGTGCCATCAGTGTCTGGACAGGGACGATCTACGAGCAGTACTTC.

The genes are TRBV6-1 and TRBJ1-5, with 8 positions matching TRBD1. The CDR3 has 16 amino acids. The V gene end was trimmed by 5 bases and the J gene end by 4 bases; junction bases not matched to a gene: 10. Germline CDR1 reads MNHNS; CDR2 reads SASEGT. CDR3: CASSLTPGTGNQPQHF. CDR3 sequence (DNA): TGTGCCAGCAGTCTTACACCCGGGACAGGAAATCAGCCCCAGCATTTT.

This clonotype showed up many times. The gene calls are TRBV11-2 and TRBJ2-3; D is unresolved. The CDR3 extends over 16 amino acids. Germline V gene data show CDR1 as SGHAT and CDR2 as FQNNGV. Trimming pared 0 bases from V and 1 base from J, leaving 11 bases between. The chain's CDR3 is CASSLDRSGGTDTQYF. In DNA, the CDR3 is TGTGCCAGCAGCTTAGATAGGTCCGGAGGCACAGATACGCAGTATTTT.

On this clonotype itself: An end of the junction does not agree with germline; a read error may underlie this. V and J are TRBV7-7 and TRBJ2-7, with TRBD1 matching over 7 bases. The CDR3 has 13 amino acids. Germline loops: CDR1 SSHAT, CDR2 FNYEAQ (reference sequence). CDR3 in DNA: TGTGCTAGCAGCCCGACAGGGAGCGGCGAGCAGTACTTC. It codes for CASSPTGSGEQYF. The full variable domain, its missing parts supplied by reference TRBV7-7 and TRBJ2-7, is GAGVSQSPRYKVTKRGQDVTLRCDPISSHATLYWYQQALGQGPEFLTYFNYEAQPDKSGLPSDRFSAERPEGSISTLTIQRTEQRDSAMYRCASSPTGSGEQYFGPGTRLTVT.

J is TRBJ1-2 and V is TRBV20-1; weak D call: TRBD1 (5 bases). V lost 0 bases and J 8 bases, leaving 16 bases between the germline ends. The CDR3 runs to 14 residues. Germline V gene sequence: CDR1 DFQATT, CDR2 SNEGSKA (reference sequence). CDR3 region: CSARDHRDLGGYTF. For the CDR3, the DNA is TGCAGTGCTAGAGATCACCGGGACCTGGGAGGCTACACCTTC.

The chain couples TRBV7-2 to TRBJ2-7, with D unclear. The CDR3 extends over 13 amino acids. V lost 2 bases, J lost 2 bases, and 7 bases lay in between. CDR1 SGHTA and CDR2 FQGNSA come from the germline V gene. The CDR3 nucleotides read TGTGCCAGCAGCTTACGCCTTCCCTACGAGCAGTACTTC. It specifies CASSLRLPYEQYF.

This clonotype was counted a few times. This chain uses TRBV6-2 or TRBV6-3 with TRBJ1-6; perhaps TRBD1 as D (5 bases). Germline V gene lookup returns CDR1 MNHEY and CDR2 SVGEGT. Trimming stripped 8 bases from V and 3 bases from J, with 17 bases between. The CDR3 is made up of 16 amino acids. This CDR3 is CASSGGTRGYNSPLHF. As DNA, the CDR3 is TGTGCCAGCTCCGGCGGGACCCGAGGCTATAATTCACCCCTCCACTTT.

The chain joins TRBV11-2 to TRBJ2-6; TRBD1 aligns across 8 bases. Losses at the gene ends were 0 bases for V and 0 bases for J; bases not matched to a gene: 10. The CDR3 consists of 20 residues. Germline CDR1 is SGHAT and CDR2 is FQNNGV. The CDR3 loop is CASSLEGGQDHNSGANVLTF. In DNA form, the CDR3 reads TGTGCCAGCAGCTTAGAGGGGGGACAGGACCATAACTCTGGGGCCAACGTCCTGACTTTC.

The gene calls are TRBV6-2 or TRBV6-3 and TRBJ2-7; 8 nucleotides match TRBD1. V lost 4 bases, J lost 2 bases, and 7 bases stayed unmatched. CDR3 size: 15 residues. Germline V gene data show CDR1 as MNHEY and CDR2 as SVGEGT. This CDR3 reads CASSSDRGKPYEQYF. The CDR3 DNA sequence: TGTGCCAGCAGTTCAGACAGGGGAAAGCCCTACGAGCAGTACTTC.

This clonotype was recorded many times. CDR3 sequence: CASSHTLGLYEQYF. The CDR3 coding sequence is TGTGCCAGCAGCCATACCCTGGGGTTGTACGAGCAGTACTTC. This chain connects TRBV14 to TRBJ2-7; D unclear. From germline, CDR1 is SGHDN and CDR2 FVKESK. With 3 bases removed from V and 4 bases from J, the gap between germline ends came to 13 bases. The CDR3 extends over 14 amino acids.

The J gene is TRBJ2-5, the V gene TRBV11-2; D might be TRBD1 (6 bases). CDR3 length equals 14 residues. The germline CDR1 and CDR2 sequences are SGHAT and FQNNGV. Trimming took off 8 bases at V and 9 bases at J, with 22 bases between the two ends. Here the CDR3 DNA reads TGTGCCAGCGACGACAGGACCCTTACTAGGGCCCAGTACTTC. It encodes CASDDRTLTRAQYF.

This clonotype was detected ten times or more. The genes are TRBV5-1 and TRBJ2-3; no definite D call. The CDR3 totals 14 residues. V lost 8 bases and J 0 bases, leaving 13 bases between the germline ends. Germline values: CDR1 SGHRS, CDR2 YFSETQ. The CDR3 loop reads CASHSHPSTDTQYF. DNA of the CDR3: TGCGCCAGTCACAGTCACCCTAGCACAGATACGCAGTATTTT. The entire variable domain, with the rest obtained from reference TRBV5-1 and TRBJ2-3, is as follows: KAGVTQTPRYLIKTRGQQVTLSCSPISGHRSVSWYQQTPGQGLQFLFEYFSETQRNKGNFPGRFSGRQFSNSRSEMNVSTLELGDSALYLCASHSHPSTDTQYFGPGTRLTVL.

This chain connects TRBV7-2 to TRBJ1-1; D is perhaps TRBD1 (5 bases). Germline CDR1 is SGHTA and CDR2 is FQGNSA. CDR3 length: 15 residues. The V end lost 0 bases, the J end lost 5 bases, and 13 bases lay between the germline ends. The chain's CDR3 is CASSLAAGSRTEAFF. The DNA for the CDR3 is TGTGCCAGCAGCTTAGCGGCAGGGAGTAGGACTGAAGCTTTCTTT.

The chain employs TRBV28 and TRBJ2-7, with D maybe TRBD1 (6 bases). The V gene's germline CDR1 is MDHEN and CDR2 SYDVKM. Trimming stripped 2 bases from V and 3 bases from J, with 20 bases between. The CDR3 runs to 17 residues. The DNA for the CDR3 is TGTGCCAGCAGTTTAACTAGAGGGGCAGGGGCGAACTACGAGCAGTACTTC. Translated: CASSLTRGAGANYEQYF.

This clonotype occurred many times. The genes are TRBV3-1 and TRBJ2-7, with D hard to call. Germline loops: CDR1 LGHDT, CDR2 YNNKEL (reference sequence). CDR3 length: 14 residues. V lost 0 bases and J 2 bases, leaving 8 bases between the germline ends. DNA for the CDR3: TGTGCCAGCAGCCAAGATCCTTATACCTACGAGCAGTACTTC. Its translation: CASSQDPYTYEQYF.